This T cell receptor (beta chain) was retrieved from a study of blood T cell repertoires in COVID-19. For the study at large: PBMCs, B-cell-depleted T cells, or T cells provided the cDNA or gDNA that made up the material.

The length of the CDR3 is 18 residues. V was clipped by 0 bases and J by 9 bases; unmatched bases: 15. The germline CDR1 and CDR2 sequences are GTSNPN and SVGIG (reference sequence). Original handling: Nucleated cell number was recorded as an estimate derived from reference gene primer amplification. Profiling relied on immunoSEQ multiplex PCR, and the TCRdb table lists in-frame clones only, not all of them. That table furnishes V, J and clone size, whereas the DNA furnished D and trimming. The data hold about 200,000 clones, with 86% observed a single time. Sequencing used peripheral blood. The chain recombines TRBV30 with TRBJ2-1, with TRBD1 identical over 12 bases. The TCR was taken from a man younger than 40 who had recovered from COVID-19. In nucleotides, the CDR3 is TGTGCCTGGAGTGTAAGTCGGGTACGGGGACAGGGGGCCGGTGAGCAGTTCTTC. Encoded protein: CAWSVSRVRGQGAGEQFF. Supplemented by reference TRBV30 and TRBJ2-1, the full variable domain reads SQTIHQWPATLVQPVGSPLSLECTVEGTSNPNLYWYRQAAGRGLQLLFYSVGIGQISSEVPQNLSASRPQDRQFILSSKKLLLSDSGFYLCAWSVSRVRGQGAGEQFFGPGTRLTVL.